These 31 T cell receptor beta chains were all obtained from the same sample, sequenced in a study of graft-versus-host responses after intestinal transplantation. Repertoires were generated with immunoSEQ multiplex PCR, while TCRdb's copy carries only in-frame clones and drops some. The table shows approximately 13,000 clones, with 80% to 95% occurring only once. Sequencing used PBMCs, obtained about 37 months after intestinal transplantation. All receptors derive from a human patient who received an intestinal transplant, so some T cells may come from the graft donor.

This sequence joins TRBV7-9 and TRBJ2-3; weak D call: TRBD2 (6 bases). Germline-derived CDR1 and CDR2 are SEHNR and FQNEAQ (reference sequence). This CDR3 region has 18 residues. The V gene lost 5 bases and the J gene lost 2 bases, with 23 bases spanning the gap. DNA of the CDR3: TGTGCCAGCAGCCCCCATCCACCCGGACTACCGTTCACAGATACGCAGTATTTT. Its translation is CASSPHPPGLPFTDTQYF.

The V and J genes are TRBV6-6 and TRBJ1-2, with no clear D. Germline CDR1 reads MNHNY; CDR2 reads SVGAGI (reference sequence). The CDR3 runs 15 residues. Trimming took off 2 bases at V and 2 bases at J, with 12 bases between the two ends. The CDR3 spells CASSYGPTGNYGYTF. CDR3 nucleotide sequence: TGTGCCAGCAGTTACGGGCCCACCGGCAACTATGGCTACACCTTC.

The chain links TRBV6-6 to TRBJ1-1; perhaps TRBD1 as D (5 bases). The CDR3 has 13 residues. Germline CDR1 reads MNHNY; CDR2 reads SVGAGI (reference sequence). The ends were cut back, 7 bases at V and 2 bases at J, with 11 bases in the middle. The CDR3 region is CASTAGPNTEAFF. The CDR3 DNA reads TGTGCCAGCACGGCAGGGCCTAACACTGAAGCTTTCTTT.

This chain joins TRBV7-9 and TRBJ1-1, with D uncertain. Germline V lookup: CDR1 SEHNR, CDR2 FQNEAQ (reference sequence). Trimming cost V 1 base and J 1 base, with 13 bases left between them. The CDR3 has 16 residues. Written as DNA, the CDR3 is TGTGCCAGCAGCTTAGGATCCGGCGTGTCGAACACTGAAGCTTTCTTT. Amino acid sequence: CASSLGSGVSNTEAFF.

The chain has TRBV4-1 and TRBJ1-5; 8 bases are a match to TRBD1. With V trimmed by 3 bases and J by 6 bases, 7 bases remained unmatched. Per germline, CDR1 MGHRA and CDR2 YSYEKL. The CDR3 loop spans 15 amino acids. The CDR3 region has the DNA TGCGCCAGCAGCCAGCCCGGACAGGGAAGTCAGCCCCAGCATTTT. Protein sequence: CASSQPGQGSQPQHF.

Turning to this clone: Relative to the germline gene, one junction end is altered; a read error may explain this. The chain carries TRBV13 and TRBJ1-4, with D perhaps matching TRBD1 (6 bases). Germline CDR1 reads PRHDT; CDR2 reads FYEKMQ (reference sequence). The CDR3 contains 14 residues. CDR3 sequence: CASSLGQMGEKLFF. Here the CDR3 DNA reads TGTGCCAGCAGCCTAGGACAGATGGGTGAAAAACTGTTTTTT.

The chain links TRBV6-1 to TRBJ2-7, with D maybe TRBD2 (6 bases). The V end lost 10 bases, the J end lost 3 bases, and 10 bases lay between the germline ends. CDR1 is MNHNS, CDR2 SASEGT, per germline. The CDR3 sequence is 11 residues long. CDR3 DNA: TGTGCCACCCTCGGGGGCTACGAGCAGTACTTC. Amino acid sequence: CATLGGYEQYF.

The chain carries TRBV9 and TRBJ2-7; D gene unclear. V was shortened by 0 bases and J by 0 bases, with 10 bases between the two germline ends. The germline V gene encodes CDR1 SGDLS and CDR2 YYNGEE. CDR3 length: 15 residues. The CDR3 loop reads CASSVDGSLSYEQYF. The CDR3 nucleotides are TGTGCCAGCAGCGTAGATGGCAGTCTCTCCTACGAGCAGTACTTC.

This chain joins TRBV4-2 and TRBJ1-4; possible D gene TRBD1, 5 bases. CDR1 and CDR2 from the germline V gene are LGHNA and YNFKEQ. V lost 4 bases and J 8 bases, leaving 20 bases between the germline ends. The CDR3 contains 16 residues. The CDR3 loop is CASSRGDGGGGEKLFF. CDR3 bases: TGTGCCAGCAGCCGAGGTGATGGGGGGGGTGGGGAAAAACTGTTTTTT.

This sequence joins TRBV19 and TRBJ2-7; D might be TRBD1 or TRBD2, each matching 6 bases. The CDR3 runs 15 residues. Between the trimmed V and J ends, which lost 3 bases and 6 bases, there was a span of 18 bases. Germline V gives CDR1 LNHDA, CDR2 SQIVND (reference sequence). In DNA form, the CDR3 reads TGTGCCAGTAGTATTTCGCGGTGGGGGGCCCTCGAGCAGTACTTC. Protein: CASSISRWGALEQYF.

This rearrangement joins TRBV19 to TRBJ1-5, with D maybe TRBD1 (5 bases). V was clipped by 1 base and J by 4 bases, with 11 bases between them. Germline lookup yields CDR1 LNHDA and CDR2 SQIVND (reference sequence). This CDR3 is built from 15 residues. As DNA, the CDR3 is TGTGCCAGTAGTATAGGGAGAGGGGTTAATCAGCCCCAGCATTTT. Its translation: CASSIGRGVNQPQHF.

Concerning this clone itself: The final CDR3 position lacks the conserved phenylalanine or tryptophan, pointing to a likely read error. The gene calls are TRBV5-6 and TRBJ1-2; D is ambiguous. The V and J ends lost 4 bases and 4 bases respectively, with 14 bases between them. Germline V lookup: CDR1 SGHDT, CDR2 YYEEEE. CDR3 length: 14 residues. CDR3 DNA sequence: TGTGCCAGCAGCGGCGATAGAATTCCCTATGGCTACACCCTC. Protein sequence: CASSGDRIPYGYTL.

V gene TRBV2 combines with J gene TRBJ2-5; 8 bases fit TRBD2. The V gene end was trimmed by 10 bases and the J gene end by 5 bases; junction bases not matched to a gene: 15. CDR1 is SNHLY and CDR2 is FYNNEI in the germline V gene. The CDR3 contains 15 residues. The CDR3 spells CATSLPGLVDETQYF. The CDR3 coding sequence is TGTGCCACCAGCCTCCCGGGACTAGTGGATGAGACCCAGTACTTC.

The rearrangement uses TRBV5-1 and TRBJ1-1; 10 nucleotides match TRBD1. Trimming removed 4 bases from V and 4 bases from J; junction bases left unmatched: 4. This CDR3 has 14 residues. CDR1 is SGHRS and CDR2 is YFSETQ in the germline V gene. In DNA form, the CDR3 reads TGCGCCAGCAGCGACAGGGGGCAGGTCACTGAAGCTTTCTTT. This encodes CASSDRGQVTEAFF.

CDR3 sequence: CASSDGNEQFF. In DNA, the CDR3 is TGCGCCAGCAGTGACGGGAATGAGCAGTTCTTC. V gene TRBV10-2 combines with J gene TRBJ2-1; D is undetermined. Trimming left V 3 bases short and J 7 bases short, with 4 bases between. The V gene's germline CDR1 is WSHSY and CDR2 SAAADI. The CDR3 consists of 11 residues.

This chain links TRBV9 with TRBJ1-1; 7 nucleotides line up with TRBD1. The V segment lost 4 bases and the J segment 3 bases; nucleotides outside the gene matches: 6. The CDR3 runs to 14 residues. CDR1 SGDLS and CDR2 YYNGEE come from the germline V gene. CDR3 in DNA: TGTGCCAGCAGCCCCTACGACAGGGACACTGAAGCTTTCTTT. Translated, it gives CASSPYDRDTEAFF.

The V gene is TRBV9, the J gene TRBJ1-2; maybe TRBD1 (5 bases). The germline V gene encodes CDR1 SGDLS and CDR2 YYNGEE. Trimming removed 3 bases at V and 3 bases at J, with 18 bases between. The CDR3 has 16 amino acids. CDR3 in amino acids: CASSGTGGGVYYGYTF. CDR3 bases: TGTGCCAGCAGCGGGACCGGGGGAGGGGTATACTATGGCTACACCTTC.

The rearrangement joins TRBV6-5 to TRBJ1-2; no definite D call. The germline V and J ends were trimmed by 0 bases and 8 bases, with 10 bases remaining between them. CDR1 is MNHEY, CDR2 SVGAGI, per germline. The CDR3 extends over 13 amino acids. The CDR3 spells CASSYSGERGYTF. CDR3 nucleotides: TGTGCCAGCAGTTACTCTGGGGAAAGGGGCTACACCTTC.

The chain is built from TRBV19 and TRBJ2-7; TRBD1 agrees at 8 bases. Germline trimming cut 1 base from V and 5 bases from J; bases unmatched to any gene: 7. Per the germline V gene, CDR1 is LNHDA and CDR2 is SQIVND (reference sequence). The CDR3 is 15 amino acids. The CDR3, as DNA: TGTGCCAGTAGTATAGGGGCAGGGGGCTGGGACGAGCAGTACTTC. Translation: CASSIGAGGWDEQYF.

CDR3 loop: CASSGVNTEAFF. The CDR3 nucleotides read TGTGCCAGCAGCGGAGTGAACACTGAAGCTTTCTTT. The gene calls are TRBV9 and TRBJ1-1, with D uncertain. The germline V gene has CDR1 SGDLS and CDR2 YYNGEE. The length of the CDR3 is 12 residues. V was shortened by 3 bases and J by 0 bases, with 3 bases between the two germline ends.

The chain uses TRBV19 and TRBJ1-5; D is possibly TRBD1 (5 bases). The CDR3 has 14 residues. The V end was cut by 5 bases, the J end by 2 bases, with 10 bases between. Per the germline V gene, CDR1 is LNHDA and CDR2 is SQIVND (reference sequence). CDR3 nucleotides: TGTGCCAGTAGTCTGGGGGTTGGCAATCAGCCCCAGCATTTT. It codes for CASSLGVGNQPQHF.

This rearrangement joins TRBV11-3 to TRBJ1-2, with 8 bases identical to TRBD1. The CDR3 is 13 amino acids. V dropped 5 bases and J dropped 8; count of bases not matched to a gene: 7. Germline V gives CDR1 SGHNT, CDR2 YENEEA. For the CDR3, the DNA is TGTGCCAGCAGCCCGGACAGGGCGGGGGGCTACACCTTC. It codes for CASSPDRAGGYTF.

A note on this clone: This CDR3 is missing its conserved last phenylalanine or tryptophan, likely due to a read error. The limits of the CDR3 on the DNA are not certain, so only TCRdb's listed CDR3 is given. The chain combines TRBV19 with TRBJ1-4; the D call of TRBD1 is as the table states it, not checked on the DNA. The CDR3 comprises 12 residues, both ends counted. CDR1 is LNHDA, CDR2 SQIVND, per germline (reference sequence). Here the CDR3 reads CASSIGSQGRMG.

The chain uses TRBV7-8 and TRBJ2-5; a weak D match, TRBD2 (6 bases). V was shortened by 1 base and J by 1 base, with 10 bases between the two germline ends. Germline V gives CDR1 SGHVS, CDR2 FQNEAQ. The CDR3 totals 15 residues. DNA of the CDR3: TGTGCCAGCAGCTTAGGGCGGGGCCGCCAAGAGACCCAGTACTTC. It specifies CASSLGRGRQETQYF.

The rearrangement uses TRBV27 and TRBJ1-1; the D is unclear. Deletions cut 8 bases from V and 1 base from J, with 11 bases between. The germline gives CDR1 MNHEY, CDR2 SMNVEV (reference sequence). CDR3 size: 13 residues. The CDR3 reads CASSPIPNTEAFF. Written as DNA, the CDR3 is TGTGCCAGCTCCCCCATCCCGAACACTGAAGCTTTCTTT.

The chain joins TRBV4-1 to TRBJ1-4; D unclear. In germline, CDR1 is MGHRA, CDR2 YSYEKL. This CDR3 contains 16 residues. V lost 4 bases to trimming and J lost 3 bases, with 15 bases between them. CDR3 DNA sequence: TGCGCCAGCAGCCCACCCAACCCGGGGTCTAATGAAAAACTGTTTTTT. Protein: CASSPPNPGSNEKLFF.

This CDR3 reads CASIPPAKNIQYF. The CDR3 nucleotides read TGTGCCAGCATCCCGCCAGCCAAAAACATTCAGTACTTC. The rearrangement links TRBV13 to TRBJ2-4; D is unresolved. Germline values: CDR1 PRHDT, CDR2 FYEKMQ (reference sequence). The CDR3 spans 13 residues. V lost 7 bases and J 0 bases, leaving 7 bases between the germline ends.

There are a few counts of this clone. This rearrangement joins TRBV19 to TRBJ1-2, with 9 bases identical to TRBD1. The trim removed 7 bases at V and 1 base at J, leaving 4 bases unmatched. The CDR3 is 14 amino acids. The germline CDR1 and CDR2 sequences are LNHDA and SQIVND (reference sequence). The CDR3 nucleotides read TGTGCCAGTACCCGGACAGGGGTTAACTATGGCTACACCTTC. Its translation: CASTRTGVNYGYTF.

Concerning this clone: A read error may produce the germline difference seen at one junction end. V and J are TRBV6-5 and TRBJ2-7; no reliable D call. The length of the CDR3 is 10 residues. Germline CDR1 is MNHEY and CDR2 is SVGAGI. The CDR3 region has the DNA TGTGCCAGCAAGGCCGACCGGGCGAACTTC. This translates into CASKADRANF.

The chain joins TRBV7-3 to TRBJ1-5; D is possibly TRBD1 (5 bases). Germline V lookup: CDR1 SGHTA, CDR2 FQGTGA. The CDR3 is 15 residues long. With 0 bases removed from V and 9 bases from J, the gap between germline ends came to 15 bases. CDR3 residues: CASSLTGGATGPQHF. Here the CDR3 DNA reads TGTGCCAGCAGCTTAACGGGAGGGGCCACGGGGCCCCAGCATTTT.

The V call is TRBV7-3, the J call TRBJ2-7, with 7 bases matching TRBD1. Germline-derived CDR1 and CDR2 are SGHTA and FQGTGA. The junction had 9 bases not matched to a gene; V was cut back by 5 bases and J by 2 bases. The CDR3 extends over 15 amino acids. The CDR3 region has the DNA TGTGCCAGCAGCCCTTGGGACAGACCACCCTACGAGCAGTACTTC. Translation: CASSPWDRPPYEQYF.